This is a list of T cell receptor beta chains from one sample in a study of shared clonotypes between healthy human individuals. This table comes from immunoSEQ multiplex PCR, and its TCRdb copy is limited to in-frame clones, with some not included. The sample comprises about 610,000 clones, around 97% of which are singletons, and around 0.057% rests with the top ten. The sequencing input was naive CD4+ T cells sorted from blood. These receptors were obtained from a woman in her 30s in good health. The CDR3 runs from the conserved cysteine through the conserved F or W. D genes are given only for firm matches.

>TRBV7-2|NA|TRBJ2-2
TGTGCCAGCGCCCGGCAGGGATTGTCGGGGAACACCGGGGAGCTGTTTTTT
CASARQGLSGNTGELFF
>TRBV7-9|NA|TRBJ2-6
TGTGCCAGCAGCAGGGACTCTGGGGCCAACGTCCTGACTTTC
CASSRDSGANVLTF
>TRBV5-1|NA|TRBJ1-1
TGCGCCAGCAGCAGCGGGCCACCGAACACTGAAGCTTTCTTT
CASSSGPPNTEAFF
>TRBV27|NA|TRBJ1-6
TGTGCCAGCAGCCACGCCCAATCGGATTCACCCCTCCACTTT
CASSHAQSDSPLHF
>TRBV7-9|NA|TRBJ2-1
TGTGCCAGCAGCCCCCAGGGGGGCAATGAGCAGTTCTTC
CASSPQGGNEQFF
>TRBV28|NA|TRBJ2-3
TGTGCCAGCGCGACCCTGACAGACACAGATACGCAGTATTTT
CASATLTDTDTQYF
>TRBV27|NA|TRBJ1-2
TGTGCCAGCAGCCCGTACAAAGCGAATGGCTACACCTTC
CASSPYKANGYTF
>TRBV7-8|TRBD2|TRBJ2-1
TGTGCCAGCAGCTCCCCCCCCATCGGCGGGAGTGTCGATGAGCAGTTCTTC
CASSSPPIGGSVDEQFF
>TRBV6-1|TRBD1|TRBJ2-2
TGTGCCAGCAGTCAACAGGGGGCGCGGACCGGGGAGCTGTTTTTT
CASSQQGARTGELFF
>TRBV27|TRBD2|TRBJ2-7
TGTGCCAGCAGGCGTCGGGGACTAGAGACGGACGAGCAGTACTTC
CASRRRGLETDEQYF
>TRBV5-1|NA|TRBJ2-7
TGCGCCAGCAGCTTGGGGGGGAACCGCTACGAGCAGTACTTC
CASSLGGNRYEQYF
>TRBV19|TRBD1|TRBJ1-5
TGTGCCAGTAGCTTCGGACAGGGAATCGGGCAGCCCCAGCATTTT
CASSFGQGIGQPQHF
>TRBV7-2|NA|TRBJ2-1
TGTGCCAGCAGCTTAGCGGGGGAGCGGTACAATGAGCAGTTCTTC
CASSLAGERYNEQFF
>TRBV7-9|TRBD2|TRBJ2-3
TGTGCCAGCAGCTTAACCCCTCTTGCTGTAGCGGGAGGCACAGATACGCAGTATTTT
CASSLTPLAVAGGTDTQYF
>TRBV19|TRBD2|TRBJ2-7
TGTGCCAGTAGTATGCTGACTAGCGGGAGCAACGAGCAGTACTTC
CASSMLTSGSNEQYF
>TRBV4-2|TRBD2|TRBJ2-5
TGTGCCAGCAGCCAAGGAGCGGGAGCCGCGTACCAAGAGACCCAGTACTTC
CASSQGAGAAYQETQYF
>TRBV13|TRBD2|TRBJ2-7
TGTGCCAGCAGCTCCAGCGGACTAGCGGGAGTAGATGAGCAGTACTTC
CASSSSGLAGVDEQYF
>TRBV18|TRBD1|TRBJ2-7
TGTGCCAGCTTCGGGACAGCCCTCTCCGAGCAGTACTTC
CASFGTALSEQYF
>TRBV29-1|NA|TRBJ2-7
TGCAGCGTTCTCGGGACAATGCTCTTCCCCTACGAGCAGTACTTC
CSVLGTMLFPYEQYF
>TRBV28|TRBD1|TRBJ1-3
TGTGCCAGCAGTGAAGCGACAGGGTCTGGAAACACCATATATTTT
CASSEATGSGNTIYF
>TRBV6-5|TRBD2|TRBJ2-1
TGTGCCAGCAGTTTGACTAGCGGGTCCTACAATGAGCAGTTCTTC
CASSLTSGSYNEQFF
>TRBV27|TRBD1|TRBJ1-2
TGTGCCAGCAGTGCCCCGGACAGGCCTTGGGATGGCTACACCTTC
CASSAPDRPWDGYTF